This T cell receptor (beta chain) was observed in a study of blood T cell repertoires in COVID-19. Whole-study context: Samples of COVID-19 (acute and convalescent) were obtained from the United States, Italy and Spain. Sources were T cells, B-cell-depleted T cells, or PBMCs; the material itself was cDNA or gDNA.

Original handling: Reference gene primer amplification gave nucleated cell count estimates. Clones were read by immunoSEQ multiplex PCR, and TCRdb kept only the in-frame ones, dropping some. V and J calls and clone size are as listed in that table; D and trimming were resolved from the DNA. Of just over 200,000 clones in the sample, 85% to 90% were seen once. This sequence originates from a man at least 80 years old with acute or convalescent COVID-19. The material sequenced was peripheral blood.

The CDR3 loop is CASSYPTAGGTPNTGELFF. As DNA, the CDR3 is TGTGCCAGCAGTTACCCGACAGCGGGAGGTACGCCGAACACCGGGGAGCTGTTTTTT. This sequence joins TRBV6-2 or TRBV6-3 and TRBJ2-2; 9 bases are a match to TRBD2. The CDR3 has 19 residues. The V segment lost 2 bases and the J segment 0 bases; nucleotides outside the gene matches: 10. Germline values: CDR1 MNHEY, CDR2 SVGEGT.